These 23 T cell receptor beta chains share one sample of origin, sequenced in a study of cytomegalovirus exposure and HLA in healthy donors. Profiled with immunoSEQ multiplex PCR; TCRdb holds only in-frame clones, not every one. Among about 130,000 clones listed, 85% to 90% were seen once. The sample taken for sequencing was PBMCs. These receptors all stem from a woman in her 30s in good health and CMV-seropositive.

The chain uses TRBV9 and TRBJ1-1, with 12 bases that match TRBD1. The length of the CDR3 is 14 residues. The V segment lost 4 bases and the J segment 7 bases; nucleotides outside the gene matches: 5. Germline CDR1 SGDLS, CDR2 YYNGEE. Written as DNA, the CDR3 is TGTGCCAGCAGCTCGGGACAGGGGGCGGATGAAGCTTTCTTT. It encodes CASSSGQGADEAFF.

The rearrangement uses TRBV6-1 and TRBJ2-7, with D tentatively TRBD1 (5 bases). CDR1 and CDR2 from the germline V gene are MNHNS and SASEGT. There are 11 residues in the CDR3. The ends were cut back, 6 bases at V and 6 bases at J, with 9 bases in the middle. CDR3 region: CASRKGVEQYF. CDR3 bases: TGTGCCAGCAGAAAAGGGGTCGAGCAGTACTTC.

V is TRBV2 and J is TRBJ1-1; 7 nucleotides align to TRBD1. The CDR3 has 14 residues. Losses at the gene ends were 2 bases for V and 9 bases for J; bases not matched to a gene: 9. Germline values: CDR1 SNHLY, CDR2 FYNNEI. The CDR3 DNA is TGTGCCAGCAGTGAAACCCTGGTGACAGGGAAAGCTTTCTTT. This encodes CASSETLVTGKAFF.

J is TRBJ2-1 and V is TRBV2; TRBD2 matches 9 bases. V was pared by 7 bases and J by 4 bases, with 8 bases of the junction left unmatched. Germline V CDR1 and CDR2: SNHLY, FYNNEI. The CDR3 contains 15 residues. The CDR3, as DNA: TGTGCCAGCACCGGTGAGCGGGGGGTTTACAATGAGCAGTTCTTC. This gives the protein CASTGERGVYNEQFF.

This chain uses TRBV15 with TRBJ2-7, with 8 bases identical to TRBD2. The CDR3 is 15 amino acids. V shed 5 bases, J shed 5 bases, and the junction held 11 bases outside the gene matches. CDR1 and CDR2 from the germline V gene are LNHNV and YYDKDF (reference sequence). CDR3 sequence: CATSWTGAGANEQYF. CDR3 in DNA: TGTGCCACCAGCTGGACCGGAGCGGGAGCCAACGAGCAGTACTTC. The full variable domain, with the rest looked up from reference TRBV15 and TRBJ2-7, is DAMVIQNPRYQVTQFGKPVTLSCSQTLNHNVMYWYQQKSSQAPKLLFHYYDKDFNNEADTPDNFQSRRPNTSFCFLDIRSPGLGDTAMYLCATSWTGAGANEQYFGPGTRLTVT.

The V and J genes are TRBV7-8 and TRBJ2-7, with 8 bases fitting TRBD1. The CDR3 contains 16 residues. Germline values: CDR1 SGHVS, CDR2 FQNEAQ. J lost 0 bases, V lost 5 bases, and 9 bases had no gene match. CDR3 bases: TGTGCCAGCAGCCCCCATCCAGGGGGCCGCTCCTACGAGCAGTACTTC. Translated, it gives CASSPHPGGRSYEQYF. The complete variable domain, with remaining parts taken from reference TRBV7-8 and TRBJ2-7, reads GAGVSQSPRYKVAKRGQDVALRCDPISGHVSLFWYQQALGQGPEFLTYFQNEAQLDKSGLPSDRFFAERPEGSVSTLKIQRTQQEDSAVYLCASSPHPGGRSYEQYFGPGTRLTVT.

This clone was detected a few times. The rearrangement uses TRBV27 and TRBJ1-2; D uncertain. Trimming pared 2 bases from V and 11 bases from J, leaving 15 bases between. CDR1 and CDR2 (germline): MNHEY, SMNVEV (reference sequence). The CDR3 has 13 residues. The CDR3 region is CASSLTGYRQYTF. The CDR3 coding sequence is TGTGCCAGCAGTTTAACGGGTTATCGGCAGTACACCTTC.

The J gene is TRBJ2-5, the V gene TRBV29-1; TRBD1 matches at 9 bases. This CDR3 has 14 residues. Germline lookup yields CDR1 SQVTM and CDR2 ANQGSEA. V gave up 3 bases and J gave up 7 bases; unmatched junction bases: 9. The CDR3 DNA reads TGCAGCGTTGAGGGACAGGGCACCGAGGGGACCCAGTACTTC. It encodes CSVEGQGTEGTQYF.

This clone occurred once. The chain has TRBV28 and TRBJ2-7; possibly TRBD2 for D (6 bases). The germline gives CDR1 MDHEN, CDR2 SYDVKM. The CDR3 has 14 residues. Trimming removed 5 bases at V and 1 base at J, with 12 bases between. The CDR3 nucleotides read TGTGCCAGCAGTGGACTAACAGAGTCCTACGAGCAGTACTTC. Protein: CASSGLTESYEQYF. The whole variable domain, filled in from reference TRBV28 and TRBJ2-7, reads DVKVTQSSRYLVKRTGEKVFLECVQDMDHENMFWYRQDPGLGLRLIYFSYDVKMKEKGDIPEGYSVSREKKERFSLILESASTNQTSMYLCASSGLTESYEQYFGPGTRLTVT.

The chain joins TRBV27 to TRBJ1-2; maybe TRBD1 (6 bases). Trimming stripped 5 bases from V and 1 base from J, with 17 bases between. This CDR3 spans 16 amino acids. The germline CDR1 and CDR2 sequences are MNHEY and SMNVEV (reference sequence). CDR3 sequence: CASSQTGPQVNYGYTF. In DNA form, the CDR3 reads TGTGCCAGCAGTCAGACAGGTCCCCAGGTTAACTATGGCTACACCTTC.

The chain recombines TRBV10-3 with TRBJ1-1; no clear D gene. Trimming shortened V by 0 bases and J by 6 bases, and 8 bases separated the two germline ends. CDR1 and CDR2 from the germline V gene are ENHRY and SYGVKD. CDR3 length: 13 amino acids. The CDR3 is CAISESGGPEAFF. In DNA, the CDR3 is TGTGCCATCAGTGAGTCAGGAGGCCCTGAAGCTTTCTTT.

The chain links TRBV28 to TRBJ1-4; D not certain. Germline V gives CDR1 MDHEN, CDR2 SYDVKM. The CDR3 spans 13 residues. V was cut by 8 bases and J by 8 bases, with 15 bases left in between. CDR3: CASRTPGREKLFF. DNA of the CDR3: TGTGCCAGCCGAACCCCTGGCAGAGAAAAACTGTTTTTT.

This clone has more than one count but fewer than ten. The V and J genes are TRBV4-1 and TRBJ1-5, with D tentatively TRBD1 (6 bases). This CDR3 region has 17 residues. Germline CDR1 and CDR2: MGHRA and YSYEKL. Between the trimmed V and J ends, which lost 0 bases and 0 bases, there was a span of 12 bases. The CDR3 is CASSQDRTAYSNQPQHF. The CDR3, as DNA: TGCGCCAGCAGCCAAGATAGGACAGCCTATAGCAATCAGCCCCAGCATTTT.

CDR3 nucleotide sequence: TGTGCCAGCAGTTTTCAGGGTACAGGTCAGCCCCAGCATTTT. It encodes CASSFQGTGQPQHF. The gene calls are TRBV2 and TRBJ1-5; maybe TRBD1 (5 bases). The germline V and J ends were trimmed by 5 bases and 6 bases, with 14 bases remaining between them. The CDR3 runs to 14 residues. Germline V lookup: CDR1 SNHLY, CDR2 FYNNEI.

The rearrangement links TRBV11-2 to TRBJ2-5; 8 nucleotides line up with TRBD1. This CDR3 is built from 14 residues. Per the germline V gene, CDR1 is SGHAT and CDR2 is FQNNGV. After removal of 5 bases from V and 5 bases from J, the junction contained 7 bases not matched to a gene. CDR3 sequence reads: CASSIQGGTETQYF. CDR3 nucleotide sequence: TGTGCCAGCAGCATACAGGGGGGTACGGAGACCCAGTACTTC.

J is TRBJ2-1 and V is TRBV5-1; 8 bases are a match to TRBD2. CDR3 length equals 17 residues. Trimming cost V 0 bases and J 6 bases; bases outside gene matches: 11. Germline CDR1 SGHRS, CDR2 YFSETQ. For the CDR3, the DNA is TGCGCCAGCAGCTTGGGGGTAGCGGGACTGGAAGGCAATGAGCAGTTCTTC. Translating gives CASSLGVAGLEGNEQFF.

The rearrangement joins TRBV4-1 to TRBJ2-7, with D tentatively TRBD2 (5 bases). Trimming took 0 bases from V and 2 from J, leaving 14 bases between them. The length of the CDR3 is 16 residues. CDR1 and CDR2 (germline): MGHRA, YSYEKL. The CDR3 protein is CASSQEISVRTYEQYF. CDR3 coding DNA: TGCGCCAGCAGCCAAGAAATTAGCGTCAGGACCTACGAGCAGTACTTC.

The chain has TRBV18 and TRBJ1-1; possibly TRBD1 for D (6 bases). The V end was cut by 4 bases, the J end by 1 base, with 16 bases between. CDR3 length: 16 amino acids. The germline V gene has CDR1 KGHSH and CDR2 LQKENI. Written as DNA, the CDR3 is TGTGCCAGCTCACGACCTTGGACAGCCAAGAACACTGAAGCTTTCTTT. Translated, it gives CASSRPWTAKNTEAFF.

This chain joins TRBV28 and TRBJ2-1; 8 bases line up with TRBD1. The CDR3 extends over 13 amino acids. V trimming: 3 bases; J trimming: 15 bases; junction bases outside the gene matches: 10. From germline, CDR1 is MDHEN and CDR2 SYDVKM. The CDR3: CASSLGRGREPFF. DNA of the CDR3: TGTGCCAGCAGTTTGGGCAGGGGGCGCGAACCGTTCTTC.

The gene calls are TRBV6-1 and TRBJ1-2, with 8 bases lining up with TRBD1. Germline trimming cut 6 bases from V and 6 bases from J; bases unmatched to any gene: 12. Germline CDR1 is MNHNS and CDR2 is SASEGT. This CDR3 spans 15 amino acids. The CDR3 here is CASSGQGLRKNGYTF. CDR3 nucleotides: TGTGCCAGCAGCGGACAGGGACTTCGGAAAAATGGCTACACCTTC.

As to this clone: Other DNA sequences in the same sample also yield this CDR3. The chain couples TRBV5-1 to TRBJ2-5; weak D call: TRBD1 (5 bases). This CDR3 is 14 amino acids long. Trimming pared 3 bases from V and 5 bases from J, leaving 14 bases between. CDR1 SGHRS and CDR2 YFSETQ come from the germline V gene. In DNA form, the CDR3 reads TGCGCCAGCAGCTCACAAGGGGTGGGGGAGACCCAGTACTTC. Its translation: CASSSQGVGETQYF.

V is TRBV28 and J is TRBJ2-1; D unclear. Germline CDR1 reads MDHEN; CDR2 reads SYDVKM. The V gene lost 2 bases and the J gene lost 5 bases, with 7 bases spanning the gap. The CDR3 runs 13 residues. In DNA form, the CDR3 reads TGTGCCAGCAGTTTAGGGCAGGACAATGAGCAGTTCTTC. Encoded protein: CASSLGQDNEQFF.

This rearrangement joins TRBV7-9 to TRBJ2-7; 9 bases fit TRBD1. The ends lost 4 bases at V and 0 bases at J; junction bases unmatched: 4. Germline V gene data show CDR1 as SEHNR and CDR2 as FQNEAQ (reference sequence). This CDR3 has 15 residues. The CDR3 sequence: CASSYPDRGSYEQYF. CDR3 bases: TGTGCCAGCAGCTACCCGGACAGGGGCTCCTACGAGCAGTACTTC.